Following are 23 T cell receptor beta chains from one sample sequenced in a study of cytomegalovirus exposure and HLA in healthy donors. The PCR ran on 60 Vbeta and 13 Jbeta primers. Clones were read by immunoSEQ multiplex PCR, and TCRdb kept only the in-frame ones, dropping some. The table records roughly 68,000 clones, 60% to 85% of them present only once. Sequences were obtained from PBMCs. These receptors came from a male donor in good health and CMV-seropositive.

Comment on this clone: The sample carries other DNA sequences with the same CDR3. J is TRBJ2-7 and V is TRBV4-3, with TRBD2 identical over 13 bases. This CDR3 spans 16 amino acids. Germline V lookup: CDR1 LGHNA, CDR2 YSLEER. J gave up 2 bases and V 4 bases, and 5 bases lay outside the gene matches. CDR3 nucleotides: TGCGCCAGCAGCCCCGGACTAGCGGGGGAGACCTACGAGCAGTACTTC. Protein: CASSPGLAGETYEQYF.

This clone was found a few times. A junction boundary mismatches the germline segment, possibly from a read error. The CDR3, as DNA: TGTGCCACCAGCGGAGAGATCACCAGGGGGCATCAAGATACGCAGTATTTT. Amino acid sequence: CATSGEITRGHQDTQYF. This chain uses TRBV15 with TRBJ2-3, with 8 bases identical to TRBD1. The CDR3 has 17 residues. Germline V gene data show CDR1 as LNHNV and CDR2 as YYDKDF (reference sequence).

This clone has only one observation. This chain links TRBV7-6 with TRBJ2-3; 7 nucleotides match TRBD2. The CDR3 is made up of 13 amino acids. V lost 8 bases and J lost 3; bases outside the gene matches: 5. Germline V gene data show CDR1 as SGHVS and CDR2 as FNYEAQ. This chain's CDR3 is CASERGPTDTQYF. The CDR3 nucleotides read TGTGCCAGCGAGCGGGGTCCAACAGATACGCAGTATTTT.

This chain uses TRBV29-1 with TRBJ1-5, with D tentatively TRBD1 (5 bases). Germline-derived CDR1 and CDR2 are SQVTM and ANQGSEA. Deletions cut 4 bases from V and 7 bases from J, with 14 bases between. The CDR3 extends over 13 amino acids. Here the CDR3 DNA reads TGCAGCGTTGTTTGGGCAGGGCAACAGCCCCAGCATTTT. Residues: CSVVWAGQQPQHF.

This chain uses TRBV5-1 with TRBJ1-1, with D tentatively TRBD1 (6 bases). Looked up from germline, CDR1 is SGHRS and CDR2 is YFSETQ. The ends were cut back, 0 bases at V and 4 bases at J, with 19 bases in the middle. The CDR3 has 17 amino acids. CDR3 residues: CASSLAVRGATFTEAFF. The CDR3, as DNA: TGCGCCAGCAGCTTGGCCGTTCGGGGGGCGACCTTCACTGAAGCTTTCTTT.

The sample holds one count of this clone. The chain carries TRBV10-3 and TRBJ2-3; 7 bases fit TRBD2. Germline V CDR1 and CDR2: ENHRY, SYGVKD. The CDR3 spans 13 residues. V was clipped by 10 bases and J by 6 bases; unmatched bases: 10. The CDR3 loop reads CATKERGMDTQYF. The CDR3 DNA follows: TGTGCCACCAAGGAGCGGGGAATGGATACGCAGTATTTT.

The genes are TRBV11-2 and TRBJ2-3; TRBD2 matches at 7 bases. In germline, CDR1 is SGHAT, CDR2 FQNNGV. Trimming at V came to 0 bases and at J to 5 bases, leaving 14 bases not matched to a gene. The CDR3 is made up of 18 amino acids. CDR3 amino acids: CASSLDLTSVWRLDTQYF. In DNA form, the CDR3 reads TGTGCCAGCAGCTTAGATCTCACTAGCGTCTGGCGTTTAGATACGCAGTATTTT.

V usage is TRBV6-5 and J usage is TRBJ2-7, with 9 bases that match TRBD1. Per the germline V gene, CDR1 is MNHEY and CDR2 is SVGAGI. V gave up 10 bases and J gave up 3 bases; unmatched junction bases: 4. The CDR3 runs to 12 residues. The DNA of the CDR3 is TGTGCCACCCGACAGGGGGACTACGAGCAGTACTTC. Protein: CATRQGDYEQYF.

The chain has TRBV5-1 and TRBJ1-2; 8 bases agree with TRBD1. The CDR3 totals 15 residues. The junction had 9 bases not matched to a gene; V was cut back by 3 bases and J by 5 bases. Germline assignment: CDR1 SGHRS and CDR2 YFSETQ. The CDR3 reads CASSSTTQGAYGYTF. The CDR3 bases are TGCGCCAGCAGCTCTACAACTCAGGGGGCGTATGGCTACACCTTC. The full variable domain, its missing parts supplied by reference TRBV5-1 and TRBJ1-2, is KAGVTQTPRYLIKTRGQQVTLSCSPISGHRSVSWYQQTPGQGLQFLFEYFSETQRNKGNFPGRFSGRQFSNSRSEMNVSTLELGDSALYLCASSSTTQGAYGYTFGSGTRLTVV.

The chain couples TRBV9 to TRBJ1-2; D uncertain. CDR1 SGDLS and CDR2 YYNGEE come from the germline V gene. V was trimmed by 0 bases and J by 4 bases, leaving 10 bases between them. This CDR3 comprises 14 residues. The CDR3 nucleotides are TGTGCCAGCAGCGTAGGAACGGGGAGCTATGGCTACACCTTC. Protein product: CASSVGTGSYGYTF.

This rearrangement joins TRBV5-4 to TRBJ2-7; 11 bases map to TRBD2. The CDR3 spans 17 residues. With V trimmed by 4 bases and J by 6 bases, 15 bases remained unmatched. The germline V gene encodes CDR1 SGHNT and CDR2 YYREEE (reference sequence). The CDR3 reads CASSPARLAGNPSEQYF. The CDR3 DNA is TGTGCCAGCAGCCCCGCCCGACTAGCGGGGAACCCTAGCGAGCAGTACTTC.

By sample share, this clone is medium-sized. V gene TRBV7-6 combines with J gene TRBJ1-1; no firm D call. Trimming cost V 1 base and J 1 base, with 4 bases left between them. There are 13 residues in the CDR3. CDR1 is SGHVS, CDR2 FNYEAQ, per germline. In DNA, the CDR3 is TGTGCCAGCAGCTTAGAACAGAACACTGAAGCTTTCTTT. It is translated as CASSLEQNTEAFF.

The V and J genes are TRBV5-6 and TRBJ1-1; D uncertain. The germline gives CDR1 SGHDT, CDR2 YYEEEE. V lost 3 bases to trimming and J lost 5 bases, with 14 bases between them. CDR3 length: 14 amino acids. Written as DNA, the CDR3 is TGTGCCAGCAGCTACCAGACCCGGAGGACTGAAGCTTTCTTT. Its protein is CASSYQTRRTEAFF. Full variable domain (remainder filled in from reference TRBV5-6 and TRBJ1-1): DAGVTQSPTHLIKTRGQQVTLRCSPKSGHDTVSWYQQALGQGPQFIFQYYEEEERQRGNFPDRFSGHQFPNYSSELNVNALLLGDSALYLCASSYQTRRTEAFFGQGTRLTVV.

This clone was detected only a few times. V is TRBV5-1 and J is TRBJ2-3; 8 bases line up with TRBD1. This CDR3 region has 16 residues. Germline trimming cut 0 bases from V and 3 bases from J; bases unmatched to any gene: 6. From germline, CDR1 is SGHRS and CDR2 YFSETQ. The CDR3 DNA is TGCGCCAGCAGCTTGGGCAGGGGGCACAGGACAGATACGCAGTATTTT. Its protein is CASSLGRGHRTDTQYF.

The V and J genes are TRBV11-1 and TRBJ2-5, with D tentatively TRBD1 (6 bases). Germline-derived CDR1 and CDR2 are SGHAT and FQDESV (reference sequence). CDR3 length: 16 residues. Trimming took off 5 bases at V and 4 bases at J, with 20 bases between the two ends. In DNA form, the CDR3 reads TGTGCCAGCAGCCCAAGCTCCCGGACAGTTGGAGAGACCCAGTACTTC. Translating gives CASSPSSRTVGETQYF. Complete variable domain (other parts from reference TRBV11-1 and TRBJ2-5): EAEVAQSPRYKITEKSQAVAFWCDPISGHATLYWYRQILGQGPELLVQFQDESVVDDSQLPKDRFSAERLKGVDSTLKIQPAELGDSAMYLCASSPSSRTVGETQYFGPGTRLLVL.

The chain employs TRBV19 and TRBJ2-4, with TRBD2 identical over 9 bases. The CDR3 is 15 amino acids. Trimming removed 6 bases from V and 6 bases from J; junction bases left unmatched: 9. Germline V gene lookup returns CDR1 LNHDA and CDR2 SQIVND (reference sequence). The CDR3 protein is CASSFGGGAPNIQYF. CDR3 coding DNA: TGTGCCAGTAGCTTTGGCGGGGGGGCCCCAAACATTCAGTACTTC.

This sequence joins TRBV19 and TRBJ1-1, with D maybe TRBD1 (6 bases). The CDR3 has 16 residues. V was trimmed by 5 bases and J by 0 bases, leaving 16 bases between them. The germline gives CDR1 LNHDA, CDR2 SQIVND (reference sequence). In nucleotides, the CDR3 is TGTGCCAGTAGTGCTGGGACACCGGGTATGAACACTGAAGCTTTCTTT. It translates to CASSAGTPGMNTEAFF.

The V gene is TRBV19, the J gene TRBJ2-3, with D possibly matching TRBD1 (6 bases). The V and J ends lost 5 bases and 2 bases respectively, with 26 bases between them. The V gene's germline CDR1 is LNHDA and CDR2 SQIVND (reference sequence). The CDR3 totals 19 residues. The DNA for the CDR3 is TGTGCCAGTAGTGTAGTGGCCCATACCGGGACACGCAACACAGATACGCAGTATTTT. This encodes CASSVVAHTGTRNTDTQYF.

This rearrangement joins TRBV11-1 to TRBJ1-1, with a weak D call TRBD1 (5 bases). Germline CDR1 SGHAT, CDR2 FQDESV (reference sequence). This CDR3 is 15 amino acids long. V was cut by 2 bases and J by 2 bases, with 12 bases left in between. CDR3 nucleotides: TGTGCCAGCAGCTTATATGGGCAGGGTAACACTGAAGCTTTCTTT. It yields the protein CASSLYGQGNTEAFF.

In this sample, this clone turned up once. In DNA, the CDR3 is TGTGCCAGCAGCGTAAAAGCGGACAGGGGGGTCTACGAGCAGTACTTC. Residues: CASSVKADRGVYEQYF. The chain uses TRBV9 and TRBJ2-7; TRBD1 agrees at 10 bases. The CDR3 runs to 16 residues. With 1 base clipped from V and 3 bases from J, the junction kept 7 bases outside the gene matches. CDR1 is SGDLS and CDR2 is YYNGEE in the germline V gene.

This clone was detected once. The chain joins TRBV14 to TRBJ2-1, with D possibly TRBD1 on 6 matching bases. Trimming stripped 4 bases from V and 6 bases from J, with 22 bases between. The CDR3 contains 17 residues. Per the germline V gene, CDR1 is SGHDN and CDR2 is FVKESK. CDR3 loop: CASSRDRGHRDRNEQFF. The CDR3 DNA sequence: TGTGCCAGCAGCCGAGACCGCGGACACAGGGACCGCAATGAGCAGTTCTTC.

The chain combines TRBV9 with TRBJ1-6; tentative D call: TRBD1 (6 bases). V shed 3 bases and J shed 0 bases, with 10 bases lying between them. CDR3 length equals 16 residues. Germline V lookup: CDR1 SGDLS, CDR2 YYNGEE. CDR3 coding DNA: TGTGCCAGCAGCGCCAGCAGGGGCTCCTATAATTCACCCCTCCACTTT. Translated, it gives CASSASRGSYNSPLHF. The complete variable domain, with remaining parts taken from reference TRBV9 and TRBJ1-6, reads DSGVTQTPKHLITATGQRVTLRCSPRSGDLSVYWYQQSLDQGLQFLIQYYNGEERAKGNILERFSAQQFPDLHSELNLSSLELGDSALYFCASSASRGSYNSPLHFGNGTRLTVT.

The CDR3 sequence: CSVEPRMNTEAFF. The CDR3, as DNA: TGCAGCGTTGAACCGCGGATGAACACTGAAGCTTTCTTT. This sequence joins TRBV29-1 and TRBJ1-1; no clear D. The CDR3 covers 13 residues. The germline V and J ends were trimmed by 2 bases and 0 bases, with 7 bases remaining between them. Germline V gene data show CDR1 as SQVTM and CDR2 as ANQGSEA.